Listed below are T cell receptor beta chains from one sample, sequenced in a study of vaccination effects on CD4 cells after COVID-19. These receptors' antigens are unknown. Profiled with immunoSEQ multiplex PCR; TCRdb holds only in-frame clones, not every one. The sample has 25,000 or so clones, 73% seen once. Sequenced here: CD4+ T cells from PBMCs cultured with HCoV-NL63 spike peptides, sampled before COVID-19 vaccination. The receptors were sampled from a human donor who received a COVID-19 vaccine. Each CDR3 is given with its conserved first and last residue. The order of the fields is D gene, clone size, J gene, V gene, CDR3 protein. The D gene is left open where the match is weak. The size field is filled for only some rows; it gives once, few, many or a size class.

D gene: NA
clone size: NA
J gene: TRBJ1-2
V gene: TRBV10-3
CDR3 protein: CAISEREGANYGYTF

D gene: TRBD1
clone size: few
J gene: TRBJ1-2
V gene: TRBV19
CDR3 protein: CASSARTGLSGYTF

D gene: NA
clone size: NA
J gene: TRBJ2-7
V gene: TRBV6-5
CDR3 protein: CASTLDSVSYEQYF

D gene: NA
clone size: NA
J gene: TRBJ1-4
V gene: TRBV18
CDR3 protein: CASSPRGVQSNEKLFF

D gene: NA
clone size: NA
J gene: TRBJ2-7
V gene: TRBV18
CDR3 protein: CASSATGSEQYF

D gene: NA
clone size: NA
J gene: TRBJ1-2
V gene: TRBV3-1/TRBV3-2
CDR3 protein: CASSPDGAYGYTF

D gene: NA
clone size: NA
J gene: TRBJ2-3
V gene: TRBV5-4
CDR3 protein: CASSLKYTDTQYF

D gene: TRBD1
clone size: few
J gene: TRBJ1-2
V gene: TRBV6-1
CDR3 protein: CASSDTGGSYGYTF

D gene: NA
clone size: NA
J gene: TRBJ2-7
V gene: TRBV3-1/TRBV3-2
CDR3 protein: CASSQGVPEIPSLRGQYF

D gene: NA
clone size: NA
J gene: TRBJ1-5
V gene: TRBV6-1
CDR3 protein: CASSEAKNRVGQPQHF

D gene: TRBD1
clone size: NA
J gene: TRBJ2-5
V gene: TRBV7-2
CDR3 protein: CASSTWDRELVRETQYF

D gene: TRBD2
clone size: NA
J gene: TRBJ2-5
V gene: TRBV6-5
CDR3 protein: CASRISGGAGETQYF

D gene: NA
clone size: NA
J gene: TRBJ1-2
V gene: TRBV6-5
CDR3 protein: CAASGRGWGYGYTF

D gene: NA
clone size: few
J gene: TRBJ1-1
V gene: TRBV6-1
CDR3 protein: CASSEGTLNTEAFF

D gene: TRBD1
clone size: once
J gene: TRBJ1-2
V gene: TRBV18
CDR3 protein: CASSPEDRGLYGYTF

D gene: NA
clone size: few
J gene: TRBJ1-6
V gene: TRBV27
CDR3 protein: CASRWGANSPLHF

D gene: NA
clone size: NA
J gene: TRBJ2-7
V gene: TRBV3-1/TRBV3-2
CDR3 protein: CASSQVDRGYEQYF

D gene: NA
clone size: NA
J gene: TRBJ1-1
V gene: TRBV7-9
CDR3 protein: CASSLVGSNTEAFF

D gene: NA
clone size: NA
J gene: TRBJ2-2
V gene: TRBV19
CDR3 protein: CASSIRSGVSAGELFF

D gene: NA
clone size: NA
J gene: TRBJ2-7
V gene: TRBV14
CDR3 protein: CASSQDRALAEEQYF

D gene: TRBD1
clone size: NA
J gene: TRBJ1-1
V gene: TRBV16
CDR3 protein: CASSRLQGVNTEAFF

D gene: NA
clone size: NA
J gene: TRBJ2-3
V gene: TRBV6-2/TRBV6-3
CDR3 protein: CASSPIGGPTDTQYF

D gene: NA
clone size: NA
J gene: TRBJ2-7
V gene: TRBV28
CDR3 protein: CASGTPSYEQYF

D gene: NA
clone size: once
J gene: TRBJ2-3
V gene: TRBV6-5
CDR3 protein: CASSYSFRDTQYF

D gene: NA
clone size: once
J gene: TRBJ2-7
V gene: TRBV6-2/TRBV6-3
CDR3 protein: CASSQANEQYF

D gene: TRBD1
clone size: NA
J gene: TRBJ2-3
V gene: TRBV19
CDR3 protein: CASSDVGGFGDTQYF

D gene: NA
clone size: once
J gene: TRBJ2-1
V gene: TRBV11-2
CDR3 protein: CASSLPAGNYNEQFF

D gene: TRBD1
clone size: once
J gene: TRBJ1-4
V gene: TRBV28
CDR3 protein: CASSWTGATNEKLFF

D gene: NA
clone size: NA
J gene: TRBJ2-7
V gene: TRBV6-5
CDR3 protein: CASMRDGSYEQYF

D gene: TRBD2
clone size: NA
J gene: TRBJ2-1
V gene: TRBV2
CDR3 protein: CASRGLAINEQFF

D gene: NA
clone size: few
J gene: TRBJ1-6
V gene: TRBV11-2
CDR3 protein: CASSFDPSPNSPLHF

D gene: NA
clone size: NA
J gene: TRBJ2-1
V gene: TRBV9
CDR3 protein: CASRRGDYNEQFF

D gene: NA
clone size: few
J gene: TRBJ1-2
V gene: TRBV6-5
CDR3 protein: CASTHVGGDYGYTF

D gene: TRBD1
clone size: NA
J gene: TRBJ1-5
V gene: TRBV5-7
CDR3 protein: CASSLSDRVGQPQHF

D gene: NA
clone size: few
J gene: TRBJ2-7
V gene: TRBV12-3/TRBV12-4
CDR3 protein: CASSLSLSYEQYF

D gene: TRBD1
clone size: NA
J gene: TRBJ2-7
V gene: TRBV5-4
CDR3 protein: CASSLAWTGGSYEQYF

D gene: TRBD1
clone size: NA
J gene: TRBJ2-3
V gene: TRBV5-1
CDR3 protein: CASSPDDRGTDTQYF

D gene: NA
clone size: few
J gene: TRBJ2-3
V gene: TRBV15
CDR3 protein: CATSRDTGARTDTQYF

D gene: NA
clone size: once
J gene: TRBJ2-7
V gene: TRBV3-1/TRBV3-2
CDR3 protein: CASSQGGREQYF

D gene: NA
clone size: few
J gene: TRBJ2-1
V gene: TRBV13
CDR3 protein: CASSLEGLANAQFF

D gene: NA
clone size: NA
J gene: TRBJ1-1
V gene: TRBV10-3
CDR3 protein: CAISGDMNTEAFF

D gene: TRBD2
clone size: NA
J gene: TRBJ2-7
V gene: TRBV7-3
CDR3 protein: CASSRGGDGSYEQYF

D gene: NA
clone size: NA
J gene: TRBJ1-4
V gene: TRBV30
CDR3 protein: CAWSPEEEVGEKLFF

D gene: TRBD1
clone size: NA
J gene: TRBJ1-2
V gene: TRBV6-2/TRBV6-3
CDR3 protein: CASSPPGQGKYGYTF

D gene: NA
clone size: NA
J gene: TRBJ1-3
V gene: TRBV12-2
CDR3 protein: CASRGTGSGNTIYF

D gene: TRBD1
clone size: few
J gene: TRBJ1-1
V gene: TRBV4-1
CDR3 protein: CASSQHPAGQATEAFF

D gene: NA
clone size: NA
J gene: TRBJ1-2
V gene: TRBV28
CDR3 protein: CASSPRGEGSYGYTF

D gene: NA
clone size: NA
J gene: TRBJ1-6
V gene: TRBV6-2/TRBV6-3
CDR3 protein: CASSSDRNNSPLHF

D gene: NA
clone size: NA
J gene: TRBJ1-1
V gene: TRBV7-9
CDR3 protein: CASSAPGARNTEAFF

D gene: TRBD2
clone size: NA
J gene: TRBJ2-1
V gene: TRBV4-1
CDR3 protein: CASSQIDMGLPTNEQFF

D gene: NA
clone size: NA
J gene: TRBJ2-2
V gene: TRBV7-3
CDR3 protein: CASSPAWGSQDGELFF

D gene: TRBD1
clone size: NA
J gene: TRBJ2-5
V gene: TRBV7-2
CDR3 protein: CASSFRFSGQATQETQYF

D gene: NA
clone size: NA
J gene: TRBJ2-7
V gene: TRBV6-5
CDR3 protein: CASTKGYEQYF

D gene: NA
clone size: few
J gene: TRBJ1-2
V gene: TRBV11-2
CDR3 protein: CASSSPRDANGYTF

D gene: NA
clone size: few
J gene: TRBJ1-5
V gene: TRBV7-2
CDR3 protein: CASSLNSNQPQHF

D gene: TRBD1
clone size: once
J gene: TRBJ2-1
V gene: TRBV7-2
CDR3 protein: CASSLWTGDNEQFF

D gene: TRBD2
clone size: NA
J gene: TRBJ2-1
V gene: TRBV5-1
CDR3 protein: CASSLIAGTYNEQFF

D gene: NA
clone size: NA
J gene: TRBJ1-2
V gene: TRBV28
CDR3 protein: CASSLSGNYGYTF

D gene: NA
clone size: NA
J gene: TRBJ2-3
V gene: TRBV3-1/TRBV3-2
CDR3 protein: CASTASRTDTQYF

D gene: NA
clone size: medium-sized
J gene: TRBJ1-2
V gene: TRBV6-5
CDR3 protein: CASRISASNYGYTF